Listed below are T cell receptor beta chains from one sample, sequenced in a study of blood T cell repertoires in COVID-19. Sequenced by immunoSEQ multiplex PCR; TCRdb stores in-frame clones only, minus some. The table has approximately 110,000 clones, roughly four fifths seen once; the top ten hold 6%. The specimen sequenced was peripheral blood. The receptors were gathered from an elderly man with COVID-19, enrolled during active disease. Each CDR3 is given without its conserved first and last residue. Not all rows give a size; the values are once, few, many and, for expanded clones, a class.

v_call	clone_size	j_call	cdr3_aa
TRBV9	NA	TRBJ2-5	ASSVEDSSSETQY
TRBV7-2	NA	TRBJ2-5	ASSLRRRQETQY
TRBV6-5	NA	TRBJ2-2	ASSPGQSKPGELF
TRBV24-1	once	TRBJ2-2	ATSDPDFTGELF
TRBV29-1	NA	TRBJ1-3	SVDTGEAGNTIY
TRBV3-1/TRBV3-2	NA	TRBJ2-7	ASSQDLGTGGNEQY
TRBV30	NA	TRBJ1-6	AWRNKGWNSPLH
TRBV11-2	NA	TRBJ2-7	ASSLDRSSYEQY
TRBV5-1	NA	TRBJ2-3	ASSPRGSGTDTQY
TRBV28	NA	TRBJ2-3	ASSPGGPTDTQY
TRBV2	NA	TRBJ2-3	ASRRRGGGTDTQY
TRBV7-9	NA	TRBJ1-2	ASSSDRGGAYGYT
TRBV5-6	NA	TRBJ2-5	ASSLTGRETQY
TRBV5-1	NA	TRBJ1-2	ASSSTTNYGYT
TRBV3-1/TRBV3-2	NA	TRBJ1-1	ASRGRDRNTEAF
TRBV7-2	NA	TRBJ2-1	ASSPIGGGSYNEQF
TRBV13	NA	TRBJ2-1	ASSQRDSYNEQF
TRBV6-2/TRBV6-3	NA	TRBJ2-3	ASSSWTSGSHTQY
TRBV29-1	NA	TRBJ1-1	SVATGENTEAF
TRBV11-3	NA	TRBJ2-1	ASSPGLVGNEQF
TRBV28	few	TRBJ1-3	ASSSGTARGTIY
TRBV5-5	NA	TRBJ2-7	ASSLRSATISYEQY
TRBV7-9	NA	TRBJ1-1	ASSPVGSFTEAF
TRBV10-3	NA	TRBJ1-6	ATTQGGTYNSPLH
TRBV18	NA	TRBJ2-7	ASSPEGRYEQY
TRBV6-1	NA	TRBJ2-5	ASTKVQAYQETQY
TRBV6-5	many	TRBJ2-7	ASLRREYEQY
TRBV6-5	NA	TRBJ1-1	ASRQGANTEAF
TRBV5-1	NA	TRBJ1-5	ASSLQGGGNQPQH
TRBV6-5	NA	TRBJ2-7	ASSRGGASPYEQY
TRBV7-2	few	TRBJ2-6	ASSLDLAGANVLT
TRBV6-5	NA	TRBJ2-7	ASSTRTGTYEQY
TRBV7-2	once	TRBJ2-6	ASSPRPGFGANVLT
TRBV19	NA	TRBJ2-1	ASSVTGTRGGEQF
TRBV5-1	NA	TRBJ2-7	ASSGTGGRSYEQY
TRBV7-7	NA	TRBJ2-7	ASSAGTGFYEQY
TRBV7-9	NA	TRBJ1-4	ASSYPGTGGEKLF
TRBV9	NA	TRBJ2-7	ASSREGLGEQY
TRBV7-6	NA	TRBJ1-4	ASSRRGPSTNEKLF
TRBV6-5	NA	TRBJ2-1	ASSLVNSGSNEQF
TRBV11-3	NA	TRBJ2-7	ASSLGQGLGEQY